This TCR beta chain was retrieved from a study of blood T cell repertoires in COVID-19. Study summary: Spain, Italy and the United States supplied samples that represented acute and convalescent COVID-19. The analysed material was cDNA or gDNA that came from T cells, B-cell-depleted T cells, or PBMCs.

Details on this clone: Different DNA sequences within this sample yield the same CDR3.

Some clones are missing from TCRdb's copy, which holds only in-frame ones; the method was immunoSEQ multiplex PCR. The data contain around 370,000 clones, around nine tenths of them seen just once; the ten biggest clones take up 3% to 4%. Trimming cost V 3 bases and J 4 bases, with 10 bases left between them. CDR1 SNHLY and CDR2 FYNNEI come from the germline V gene. The CDR3 length is 14 residues. The sequenced sample was peripheral blood. This TCR derives from a woman aged 18-29 years who had recovered from COVID-19. The chain couples TRBV2 to TRBJ1-5; D remains unclear. CDR3 region: CASSDRFGNQPQHF. For the CDR3, the DNA is TGTGCCAGCAGTGACCGATTCGGGAATCAGCCCCAGCATTTT. The full variable domain, in which reference TRBV2 and TRBJ1-5 provide the parts outside the CDR3, is EPEVTQTPSHQVTQMGQEVILRCVPISNHLYFYWYRQILGQKVEFLVSFYNNEISEKSEIFDDQFSVERPDGSNFTLKIRSTKLEDSAMYFCASSDRFGNQPQHFGDGTRLSIL.